These 4 T cell receptor beta chains share one sample of origin, sequenced in a study of cytomegalovirus exposure and HLA in healthy donors. Primers for the PCR totalled 60 Vbeta and 13 Jbeta. Repertoires were generated with immunoSEQ multiplex PCR, while TCRdb's copy carries only in-frame clones and drops some. The sample holds over 150,000 clones, almost 75% seen once. Sequencing was carried out using PBMCs. These receptors all stem from a woman aged 18-29 years in good health and CMV-seropositive.

This clone was seen once. The rearrangement links TRBV10-3 to TRBJ1-2; D is possibly TRBD1 (6 bases). The CDR3 length is 17 residues. The V and J ends lost 0 bases and 7 bases respectively, with 21 bases between them. Germline V gene sequence: CDR1 ENHRY, CDR2 SYGVKD. CDR3 coding DNA: TGTGCCATCAGTGAGTCACCCGTTTTGGGGGCAGCTGGTGGCTACACCTTC. It codes for CAISESPVLGAAGGYTF.

The chain couples TRBV7-2 to TRBJ2-1; 8 bases fit TRBD1. The CDR3 loop spans 12 amino acids. Trimming cost V 2 bases and J 10 bases; bases outside gene matches: 1. Germline lookup yields CDR1 SGHTA and CDR2 FQGNSA. CDR3 DNA: TGTGCCAGCAGCTTACGGGACAGGGAGCAGTTCTTC. Translated: CASSLRDREQFF.

This chain uses TRBV2 with TRBJ2-2, with unresolved D. Germline V gene lookup returns CDR1 SNHLY and CDR2 FYNNEI. Deletions cut 7 bases from V and 1 base from J, with 10 bases between. The CDR3 spans 14 residues. CDR3 region: CASTQSLNTGELFF. CDR3 in DNA: TGTGCCAGCACTCAGTCCCTGAACACCGGGGAGCTGTTTTTT.

The chain couples TRBV5-5 to TRBJ2-7; D uncertain. Per germline, CDR1 SGHKS and CDR2 YYEKEE (reference sequence). The CDR3 covers 12 residues. The V gene lost 7 bases and the J gene lost 6 bases, with 14 bases spanning the gap. The CDR3 spells CASFFRLGEQYF. The CDR3 region has the DNA TGTGCCAGCTTCTTCCGCCTCGGCGAGCAGTACTTC.